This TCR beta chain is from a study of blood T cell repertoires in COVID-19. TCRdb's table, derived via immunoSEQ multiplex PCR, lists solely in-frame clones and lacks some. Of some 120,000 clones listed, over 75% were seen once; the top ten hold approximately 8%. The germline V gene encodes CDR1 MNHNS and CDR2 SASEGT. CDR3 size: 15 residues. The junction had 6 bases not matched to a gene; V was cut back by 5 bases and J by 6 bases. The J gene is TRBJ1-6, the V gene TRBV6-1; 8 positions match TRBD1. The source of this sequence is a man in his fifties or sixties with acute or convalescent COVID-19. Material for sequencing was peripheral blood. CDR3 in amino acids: CASSLPGQVNSPLHF. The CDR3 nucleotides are TGTGCCAGCAGTCTCCCGGGACAGGTTAATTCACCCCTCCACTTT.